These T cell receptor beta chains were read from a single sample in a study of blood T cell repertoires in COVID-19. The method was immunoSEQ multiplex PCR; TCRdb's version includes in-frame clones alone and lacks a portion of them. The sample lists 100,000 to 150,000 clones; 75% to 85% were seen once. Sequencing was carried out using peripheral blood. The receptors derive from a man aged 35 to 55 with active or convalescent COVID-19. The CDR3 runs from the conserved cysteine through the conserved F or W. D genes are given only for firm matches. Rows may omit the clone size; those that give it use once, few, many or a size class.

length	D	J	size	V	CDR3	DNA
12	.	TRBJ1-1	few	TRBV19	CASPNPGERAFF	TGTGCCAGTCCAAACCCCGGGGAGAGGGCTTTCTTT
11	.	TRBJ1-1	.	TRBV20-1	CSASSGHEAFF	TGCAGTGCTAGCAGCGGCCACGAAGCTTTCTTT
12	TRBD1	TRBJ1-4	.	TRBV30	CALRQGAEKLFF	TGTGCCTTACGACAGGGGGCTGAAAAACTGTTTTTT
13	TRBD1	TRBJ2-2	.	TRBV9	CASSAGGTGELFF	TGTGCCAGCAGCGCAGGGGGCACCGGGGAGCTGTTTTTT
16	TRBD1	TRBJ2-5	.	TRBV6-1	CASSEARAGGRETQYF	TGTGCCAGCAGTGAAGCGCGTGCAGGGGGAAGGGAGACCCAGTACTTC
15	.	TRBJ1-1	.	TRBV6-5	CASSFLPNPTVEAFF	TGTGCCAGCAGTTTCCTCCCTAACCCGACAGTTGAAGCTTTCTTT
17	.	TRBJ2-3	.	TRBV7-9	CASSPGADLPSTDTQYF	TGTGCCAGCAGTCCAGGGGCGGATTTACCCAGCACAGATACGCAGTATTTT
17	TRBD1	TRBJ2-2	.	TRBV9	CASSVAGRQGFSGELFF	TGTGCCAGCAGCGTAGCTGGAAGACAGGGGTTTTCCGGGGAGCTGTTTTTT
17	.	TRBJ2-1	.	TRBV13	CASSATRSWGRGNEQFF	TGTGCCAGCAGCGCCACCCGTTCATGGGGGCGCGGCAATGAGCAGTTCTTC
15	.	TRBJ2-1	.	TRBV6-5	CASRRDFSSYNEQFF	TGTGCCAGCAGGAGGGACTTTAGCTCCTACAATGAGCAGTTCTTC
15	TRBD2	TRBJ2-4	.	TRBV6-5	CASSPTGTTKNIQCF	TGTGCCAGCTCCCCTACCGGGACTACCAAAAACATTCAGTGCTTC
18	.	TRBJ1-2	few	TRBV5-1	CASSLRTFDRPESYGYTF	TGCGCCAGCAGCTTGCGAACCTTTGACAGGCCGGAATCCTATGGCTACACCTTC
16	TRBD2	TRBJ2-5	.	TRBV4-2	CASSQELSGGRGTQYF	TGTGCCAGCAGCCAAGAACTTAGCGGGGGGAGGGGGACCCAGTACTTC
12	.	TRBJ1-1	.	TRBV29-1	CSVWGGDTEAFF	TGCAGCGTTTGGGGAGGGGACACTGAAGCTTTCTTT
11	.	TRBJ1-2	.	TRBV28	CASSSTLGYTF	TGTGCCAGCAGTTCTACCCTTGGCTACACCTTC
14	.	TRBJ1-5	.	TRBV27	CASSRQPRDQPQHF	TGTGCCAGCAGTAGACAGCCTCGGGATCAGCCCCAGCATTTT
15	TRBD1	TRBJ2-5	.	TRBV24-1	CATSDSGTGKETQYF	TGTGCCACCAGTGACTCCGGGACAGGGAAAGAGACCCAGTACTTC
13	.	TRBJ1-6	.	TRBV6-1	CASRRGTNSPLHF	TGTGCCAGCAGACGCGGGACCAATTCACCCCTCCACTTT
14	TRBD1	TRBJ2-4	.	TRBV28	CASHRGLGGNIQYF	TGTGCCAGCCACAGGGGTTTAGGGGGAAACATTCAGTACTTC
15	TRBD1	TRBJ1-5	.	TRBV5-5	CASSVFTGVNQPQHF	TGTGCCAGCAGCGTATTCACAGGGGTTAATCAGCCCCAGCATTTT
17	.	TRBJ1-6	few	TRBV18	CASSPIPTRFLPSPLHF	TGTGCCAGCTCACCAATCCCAACCCGGTTCCTGCCTTCACCCCTCCACTTT
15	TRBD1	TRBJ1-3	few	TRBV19	CASSGDRVSGNTIYF	TGTGCCAGTAGTGGAGACAGGGTCTCTGGAAACACCATATATTTT